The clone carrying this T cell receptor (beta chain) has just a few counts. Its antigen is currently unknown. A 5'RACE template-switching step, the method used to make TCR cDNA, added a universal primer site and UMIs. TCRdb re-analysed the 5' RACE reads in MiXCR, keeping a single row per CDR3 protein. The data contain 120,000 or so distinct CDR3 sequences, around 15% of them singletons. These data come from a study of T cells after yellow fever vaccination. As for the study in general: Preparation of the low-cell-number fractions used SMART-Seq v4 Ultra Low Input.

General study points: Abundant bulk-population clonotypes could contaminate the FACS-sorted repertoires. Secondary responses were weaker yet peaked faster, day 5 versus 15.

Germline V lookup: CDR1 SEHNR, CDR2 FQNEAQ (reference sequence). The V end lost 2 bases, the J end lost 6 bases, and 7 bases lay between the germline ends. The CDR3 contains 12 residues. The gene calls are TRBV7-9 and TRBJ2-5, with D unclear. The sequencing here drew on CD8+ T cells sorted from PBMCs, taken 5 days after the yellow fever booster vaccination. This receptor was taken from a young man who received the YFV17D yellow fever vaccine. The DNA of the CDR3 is TGTGCCAGCAGCTTAATAATGCAGACCCAGTACTTC. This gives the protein CASSLIMQTQYF.